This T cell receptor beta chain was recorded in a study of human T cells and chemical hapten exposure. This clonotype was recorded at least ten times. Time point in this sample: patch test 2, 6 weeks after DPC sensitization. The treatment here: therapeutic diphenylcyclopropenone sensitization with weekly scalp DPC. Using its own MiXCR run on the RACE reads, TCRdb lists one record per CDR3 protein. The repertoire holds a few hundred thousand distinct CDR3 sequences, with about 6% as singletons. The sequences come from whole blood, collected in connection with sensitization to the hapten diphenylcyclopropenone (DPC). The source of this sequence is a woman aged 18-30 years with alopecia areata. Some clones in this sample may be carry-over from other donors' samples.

The CDR3 bases are TGTGCCAGCAGCTCGCCCGGGGCGGGTCTCACTGAAGCTTTCTTT. Translating gives CASSSPGAGLTEAFF. The rearrangement uses TRBV7-3 and TRBJ1-1; D may be TRBD1 (5 bases). V lost 4 bases, J lost 4 bases, and 16 bases lay in between. This CDR3 is built from 15 residues. The germline gives CDR1 SGHTA, CDR2 FQGTGA.